The 15 T cell receptor beta chains in this list originate from one sample, sequenced in a study of blood T cell repertoires in COVID-19. Produced via immunoSEQ multiplex PCR; TCRdb's table is partial and in-frame only. Counted here are hundreds of thousands of clones, 86% occurring once; the ten biggest clones make up 3% to 4%. Sequenced input: PBMCs or T cells enriched from blood (not recorded which). The source of these receptors is a middle-aged woman with acute COVID-19.

This clone showed up just once. The chain carries TRBV11-2 and TRBJ2-1, with D perhaps matching TRBD1 (6 bases). Germline V gene lookup returns CDR1 SGHAT and CDR2 FQNNGV. Trimming removed 5 bases from V and 5 bases from J, with 10 bases in between. The CDR3 is made up of 13 amino acids. The DNA of the CDR3 is TGTGCCAGCAGCGCCCGGGACAACAATGAGCAGTTCTTC. Its protein is CASSARDNNEQFF.

This clone has only a few counts. V gene TRBV29-1 combines with J gene TRBJ1-3; D remains unclear. The CDR3 covers 12 residues. The V end was cut by 1 base, the J end by 4 bases, with 5 bases between. Germline CDR1 reads SQVTM; CDR2 reads ANQGSEA. The CDR3 DNA follows: TGCAGCGTTGAAGGAACAGGAAACACCATATATTTT. It codes for CSVEGTGNTIYF.

The chain is built from TRBV3-1 (or the pseudogene TRBV3-2) and TRBJ2-7, with TRBD1 matching over 8 bases. The germline gives CDR1 LGHDT, CDR2 YNNKEL (reference sequence). The CDR3 covers 13 residues. V lost 3 bases and J lost 7; bases outside the gene matches: 5. The CDR3 reads CASSHQGAGEQYF. The CDR3 nucleotides are TGTGCCAGCAGCCATCAGGGGGCCGGAGAGCAGTACTTC.

The chain employs TRBV11-3 and TRBJ1-1; D possibly corresponds to TRBD1 (6 bases). This CDR3 region has 15 residues. Germline assignment: CDR1 SGHNT and CDR2 YENEEA. V dropped 5 bases and J dropped 7 bases, with 20 bases sitting between them. CDR3 residues: CASSRPAGGSVEAFF. Here the CDR3 DNA reads TGTGCCAGCAGCCGGCCGGCGGGGGGCTCCGTTGAAGCTTTCTTT.

This chain links TRBV5-4 with TRBJ2-7; 10 positions match TRBD1. Germline-derived CDR1 and CDR2 are SGHNT and YYREEE (reference sequence). The V and J ends lost 0 bases and 5 bases, in that order; junction bases with no gene match: 5. The CDR3 contains 15 residues. The CDR3 sequence: CASSLGQGAGNEQYF. CDR3 DNA sequence: TGTGCCAGCAGCTTGGGACAGGGGGCAGGGAACGAGCAGTACTTC.

A word on this clone: Given a much more abundant clone one base away, this may be a read error. This chain uses TRBV14 with TRBJ1-2; D remains unclear. V lost 2 bases and J lost 0, with 10 bases in between. In germline, CDR1 is SGHDN, CDR2 FVKESK. The CDR3 totals 15 residues. In nucleotides, the CDR3 is TGTGCCAGCAGCCAACACAGTTTCCCTAACTATGGCTACACCTTC. Translating it yields CASSQHSFPNYGYTF.

The V call is TRBV6-5, the J call TRBJ2-7, with D possibly TRBD2 on 6 matching bases. CDR1 is MNHEY, CDR2 SVGAGI, per germline. The CDR3 spans 14 residues. The V gene lost 2 bases and the J gene lost 2 bases, with 10 bases spanning the gap. In DNA form, the CDR3 reads TGTGCCAGCAGTTACGGGCGGGGTCCCTACGAGCAGTACTTC. The encoded protein is CASSYGRGPYEQYF.

This clone appeared a single time. The chain uses TRBV2 and TRBJ2-7; 8 bases align to TRBD2. V lost 8 bases and J lost 1; bases outside the gene matches: 10. Germline CDR1 is SNHLY and CDR2 is FYNNEI. The CDR3 has 15 amino acids. As DNA, the CDR3 is TGTGCCAGCCGGACGGGCTCGGGAGGGTCCTACGAGCAGTACTTC. Translating it yields CASRTGSGGSYEQYF.

This clone was seen more than once but under ten times. The rearrangement joins TRBV18 to TRBJ1-3; no clear D gene. This CDR3 region has 16 residues. The V gene lost 2 bases and the J gene lost 4 bases, with 15 bases spanning the gap. Per germline, CDR1 KGHSH and CDR2 LQKENI. CDR3 residues: CASSPTGVDSGNTIYF. In DNA, the CDR3 is TGTGCCAGCTCACCAACCGGGGTCGACTCAGGAAACACCATATATTTT.

V usage is TRBV27 and J usage is TRBJ1-5, with D hard to call. CDR3 length: 14 amino acids. Germline loops: CDR1 MNHEY, CDR2 SMNVEV (reference sequence). Trimming stripped 6 bases from V and 4 bases from J, with 13 bases between. CDR3 nucleotides: TGTGCCAGCAGCACCGACCCGGGGAATCAGCCCCAGCATTTT. It translates to CASSTDPGNQPQHF.

The chain joins TRBV28 to TRBJ1-3, with D unclear. CDR1 is MDHEN and CDR2 is SYDVKM in the germline V gene. This CDR3 has 17 amino acids. Trimming took 2 bases from V and 0 from J, leaving 14 bases between them. In DNA form, the CDR3 reads TGTGCCAGCAGTTTACCCCCTACAGTACTCTCTGGAAACACCATATATTTT. This codes for CASSLPPTVLSGNTIYF.

DNA of the CDR3: TGTGCCAGCAGCTTAGTAGCGGGAGTCGAGCAGTACTTC. It specifies CASSLVAGVEQYF. This chain joins TRBV7-2 and TRBJ2-7; 9 nucleotides match TRBD2. The length of the CDR3 is 13 residues. V lost 1 base and J lost 6; bases outside the gene matches: 1. The germline gives CDR1 SGHTA, CDR2 FQGNSA. The variable domain in full, with the rest retrieved from reference TRBV7-2 and TRBJ2-7, is GAGVSQSPSNKVTEKGKDVELRCDPISGHTALYWYRQSLGQGLEFLIYFQGNSAPDKSGLPSDRFSAERTGGSVSTLTIQRTQQEDSAVYLCASSLVAGVEQYFGPGTRLTVT.

The chain's CDR3 is CAGGTESYEQYF. The CDR3 bases are TGCGCCGGCGGGACGGAATCCTACGAGCAGTACTTC. The chain is built from TRBV23-1 and TRBJ2-7; a possible D gene is TRBD2 (6 bases). TRBV23-1 is recorded as an ORF, its role being uncertain. Trimming cost V 11 bases and J 1 base, with 12 bases left between them. CDR3 size: 12 residues.

Here the CDR3 DNA reads TGTGCCAGCAGTCCGGGACAGATCCTCGGTGGCTACACCTTC. Amino acid sequence: CASSPGQILGGYTF. This chain connects TRBV6-5 to TRBJ1-2, with 7 nucleotides matching TRBD1. From germline, CDR1 is MNHEY and CDR2 SVGAGI. J gave up 7 bases and V 5 bases, and 10 bases lay outside the gene matches. The CDR3 totals 14 residues.

This chain's CDR3 is CASSEVGGGLTDTQYF. CDR3 nucleotides: TGTGCCAGCAGTGAAGTTGGGGGAGGGCTTACAGATACGCAGTATTTT. V and J are TRBV6-1 and TRBJ2-3; TRBD2 matches 7 bases. The CDR3 is 16 amino acids. The germline gives CDR1 MNHNS, CDR2 SASEGT. The V and J ends lost 1 base and 3 bases, in that order; junction bases with no gene match: 7.